Presented here are 27 T cell receptor beta chains from one specimen sequenced in a study of CD8 T cells in Susac syndrome. A quantity of about 0.5 to 1 ug RNA underwent reverse transcription using random hexamers. TCRdb redid the calling of the immunoSEQ multiplex PCR reads with MiXCR, one entry per CDR3 protein. The sample yields around 130,000 distinct CDR3 sequences, roughly 94% seen once. Sequencing used CD4+ T cells from PBMCs. Receptors were obtained from a human donor in good health.

The chain recombines TRBV5-6 with TRBJ1-4; possible D gene TRBD1, 5 bases. The CDR3 sequence is 15 residues long. The germline CDR1 and CDR2 sequences are SGHDT and YYEEEE. The ends were cut back, 2 bases at V and 0 bases at J, with 8 bases in the middle. This CDR3 is CASSLGQTTNEKLFF. Written as DNA, the CDR3 is TGTGCCAGCAGCTTAGGACAAACAACTAATGAAAAACTGTTTTTT.

The chain employs TRBV7-9 and TRBJ2-4; D not certain. CDR1 is SEHNR, CDR2 FQNEAQ, per germline (reference sequence). The V gene lost 4 bases and the J gene lost 6 bases, with 7 bases spanning the gap. There are 12 residues in the CDR3. For the CDR3, the DNA is TGTGCCAGCAGCTCCGGGCTAAACATTCAGTACTTC. This gives the protein CASSSGLNIQYF.

This chain uses TRBV19 with TRBJ2-3; TRBD1 matches at 8 bases. This CDR3 has 14 residues. Germline V gives CDR1 LNHDA, CDR2 SQIVND (reference sequence). With V trimmed by 1 base and J by 4 bases, 1 base remained unmatched. This CDR3 is CASSIGQGPDTQYF. Here the CDR3 DNA reads TGTGCCAGTAGTATAGGACAGGGGCCAGATACGCAGTATTTT.

The genes are TRBV24-1 and TRBJ1-2; no clear D. V was trimmed by 2 bases and J by 1 base, leaving 10 bases between them. In germline, CDR1 is KGHDR, CDR2 SFDVKD. The CDR3 runs 15 residues. CDR3 in amino acids: CATSDSSRFNYGYTF. The CDR3 DNA reads as TGTGCCACCAGTGATTCGTCGCGGTTTAACTATGGCTACACCTTC.

The rearrangement links TRBV12-3 or TRBV12-4 to TRBJ2-3; 9 bases are a match to TRBD2. V trimming: 5 bases; J trimming: 6 bases; junction bases outside the gene matches: 6. CDR3 length equals 14 residues. The CDR3 region is CASSRGLAMDTQYF. In DNA form, the CDR3 reads TGTGCCAGCAGTCGTGGACTAGCGATGGATACGCAGTATTTT.

Of note for this clonotype: An end of the junction differs from the germline gene, which may be a read error. The CDR3 protein is CAISSGQAIYGYTF. Written as DNA, the CDR3 is TGTGCCATCAGTTCCGGACAGGCGATTTATGGCTACACCTTC. The genes are TRBV28 and TRBJ1-2; 7 bases map to TRBD1. Germline V gene sequence: CDR1 MDHEN, CDR2 SYDVKM. The CDR3 has 14 amino acids.

The J gene is TRBJ1-2, the V gene TRBV30, with TRBD1 as a possible D gene (6 bases). Trimming cost V 2 bases and J 8 bases, with 9 bases left between them. The CDR3 sequence is 11 residues long. CDR1 is GTSNPN and CDR2 is SVGIG in the germline V gene (reference sequence). The CDR3 reads CAWSLGGGYTF. CDR3 nucleotides: TGTGCCTGGAGTCTCGGGGGCGGCTACACCTTC.

The chain employs TRBV11-3 and TRBJ1-2; 7 positions agree with TRBD1. V lost 4 bases, J lost 3 bases, and 8 bases stayed unmatched. Germline V lookup: CDR1 SGHNT, CDR2 YENEEA. This CDR3 spans 15 amino acids. The CDR3 DNA follows: TGTGCCAGCAGCTCACCGGGACAGAAGGACTATGGCTACACCTTC. Amino acids: CASSSPGQKDYGYTF.

This clonotype was seen just once. The chain employs TRBV7-6 and TRBJ2-1, with D possibly being TRBD1 or TRBD2 (6 bases each). V was pared by 0 bases and J by 7 bases, with 16 bases between. In germline, CDR1 is SGHVS, CDR2 FNYEAQ. This CDR3 has 16 amino acids. The chain's CDR3 is CASSLAGGITRNEQFF. The CDR3 coding sequence is TGTGCCAGCAGCTTAGCGGGGGGCATTACGAGGAATGAGCAGTTCTTC.

V is TRBV6-1 and J is TRBJ2-1; TRBD2 agrees at 15 bases. This CDR3 is built from 16 residues. With 5 bases clipped from V and 9 bases from J, the junction kept 8 bases outside the gene matches. The germline CDR1 and CDR2 sequences are MNHNS and SASEGT. CDR3 coding DNA: TGTGCCAGCAGTCCCCGGACTAGCGGGAGGGGGCTTGAGCAGTTCTTC. Its translation is CASSPRTSGRGLEQFF.

The chain carries TRBV24-1 and TRBJ2-1; the D call may be TRBD1 or TRBD2 (6 bases each). With 0 bases removed from V and 7 bases from J, the gap between germline ends came to 12 bases. This CDR3 has 15 amino acids. CDR1 is KGHDR, CDR2 SFDVKD, per germline. The CDR3 bases are TGTGCCACCAGTGATTTGAGGGGGGCGCGTAATGAGCAGTTCTTC. It is translated as CATSDLRGARNEQFF.

V is TRBV6-5 and J is TRBJ2-7, with 7 bases fitting TRBD1. The CDR3 totals 13 residues. V trimming: 6 bases; J trimming: 7 bases; junction bases outside the gene matches: 9. Germline lookup yields CDR1 MNHEY and CDR2 SVGAGI. The CDR3 sequence: CASRPTGADEQYF. For the CDR3, the DNA is TGTGCCAGCAGGCCAACAGGGGCGGATGAGCAGTACTTC.

The J gene is TRBJ2-7, the V gene TRBV27; 7 bases map to TRBD1. With V trimmed by 2 bases and J by 2 bases, 3 bases remained unmatched. Germline loops: CDR1 MNHEY, CDR2 SMNVEV (reference sequence). The CDR3 sequence is 14 residues long. The CDR3 region has the DNA TGTGCCAGCAGTTTAAAGGGGGCGCCCTACGAGCAGTACTTC. This translates into CASSLKGAPYEQYF.

The chain joins TRBV6-2 or TRBV6-3 to TRBJ1-1; the match to TRBD1 covers 7 bases. The germline V gene has CDR1 MNHEY and CDR2 SVGEGT. With V trimmed by 6 bases and J by 4 bases, 8 bases remained unmatched. This CDR3 region has 14 residues. The CDR3 sequence is CASSPSGGGTEAFF. The CDR3 coding sequence is TGTGCCAGCAGCCCCTCAGGGGGGGGCACTGAAGCTTTCTTT.

This chain connects TRBV7-3 to TRBJ2-5; D might be TRBD2 (5 bases). The V gene lost 4 bases and the J gene lost 5 bases, with 14 bases spanning the gap. Germline CDR1 and CDR2: SGHTA and FQGTGA. The CDR3 has 14 amino acids. Here the CDR3 reads CASSSAGLMETQYF. The CDR3, as DNA: TGTGCCAGCAGCTCGGCGGGCCTGATGGAGACCCAGTACTTC.

The chain couples TRBV20-1 to TRBJ2-1; 10 bases are a match to TRBD2. The J segment lost 5 bases and the V segment lost 3 bases, leaving 7 bases of the junction unmatched. The CDR3 is 15 amino acids. Germline lookup yields CDR1 DFQATT and CDR2 SNEGSKA (reference sequence). CDR3 amino acids: CSASLAGVSHNEQFF. The CDR3 DNA sequence: TGCAGTGCTAGCCTAGCGGGAGTATCCCACAATGAGCAGTTCTTC.

The CDR3 DNA reads TGCAGTGCTAGACCCAGGGCTTTGAACACTGAAGCTTTCTTT. Translated: CSARPRALNTEAFF. The J gene is TRBJ1-1, the V gene TRBV20-1; maybe TRBD1 (5 bases). The CDR3 totals 14 residues. CDR1 DFQATT and CDR2 SNEGSKA come from the germline V gene (reference sequence). V gave up 2 bases and J gave up 0 bases, with 10 bases separating them.

J is TRBJ1-6 and V is TRBV5-6; the D gene is possibly TRBD1 (6 bases). Germline values: CDR1 SGHDT, CDR2 YYEEEE. This CDR3 has 18 residues. Deletions cut 3 bases from V and 5 bases from J, with 21 bases between. The CDR3 DNA is TGTGCCAGCAGCTGGCAAGGGGGGGTCGATGCGAATAATTCACCCCTCCACTTT. Translation gives CASSWQGGVDANNSPLHF.

The rearrangement links TRBV15 to TRBJ1-2; no definite D call. The V gene's germline CDR1 is LNHNV and CDR2 YYDKDF (reference sequence). V shed 4 bases and J shed 5 bases, with 20 bases lying between them. The CDR3 contains 16 residues. CDR3 coding DNA: TGTGCCACCAGCAACGGATTCGAGGCGTCCCCTTATGGCTACACCTTC. It translates to CATSNGFEASPYGYTF.

The rearrangement links TRBV29-1 to TRBJ1-2, with 7 bases lining up with TRBD1. The CDR3 has 15 residues. CDR1 SQVTM and CDR2 ANQGSEA come from the germline V gene. With V trimmed by 0 bases and J by 3 bases, 7 bases remained unmatched. The CDR3 loop is CSVEDPTGVDYGYTF. The CDR3 region has the DNA TGCAGCGTTGAAGACCCCACAGGGGTGGACTATGGCTACACCTTC.

J is TRBJ2-5 and V is TRBV5-1, with 8 nucleotides matching TRBD2. CDR1 and CDR2 from the germline V gene are SGHRS and YFSETQ. J was trimmed by 5 bases and V by 4 bases; bases with no gene match: 7. This CDR3 region has 14 residues. CDR3: CASSQPGGGETQYF. The CDR3 DNA reads TGCGCCAGCAGCCAACCGGGAGGGGGGGAGACCCAGTACTTC.

This rearrangement joins TRBV3-1 to TRBJ2-3; TRBD1 or TRBD2 may be the D gene (5 bases each). V lost 4 bases and J 5 bases, leaving 13 bases between the germline ends. Germline CDR1 LGHDT, CDR2 YNNKEL (reference sequence). CDR3 length: 14 amino acids. In nucleotides, the CDR3 is TGTGCCAGCAGCCCCGGGGACCGAGGAGATACGCAGTATTTT. This codes for CASSPGDRGDTQYF.

The chain carries TRBV24-1 and TRBJ2-2; a weak D match, TRBD2 (5 bases). This CDR3 region has 13 residues. The germline gives CDR1 KGHDR, CDR2 SFDVKD. Trimming took 9 bases from V and 2 from J, leaving 9 bases between them. Here the CDR3 reads CATSSLNTGELFF. CDR3 in DNA: TGTGCCACCTCTAGCTTAAACACCGGGGAGCTGTTTTTT.

V usage is TRBV28 and J usage is TRBJ2-7; TRBD1 matches at 7 bases. Germline assignment: CDR1 MDHEN and CDR2 SYDVKM. This CDR3 is built from 15 residues. V shed 6 bases, J shed 6 bases, and the junction held 14 bases outside the gene matches. The CDR3: CASSHAADRASEQYF. The CDR3 nucleotides are TGTGCCAGCAGCCACGCCGCCGACAGGGCGTCCGAGCAGTACTTC.

The chain uses TRBV5-6 and TRBJ2-5, with TRBD1 identical over 7 bases. V shed 5 bases and J 5 bases; nucleotides not matched to a gene: 12. The CDR3 is 15 amino acids. Germline V gives CDR1 SGHDT, CDR2 YYEEEE. The CDR3 sequence: CASRPTGNEYETQYF. As DNA, the CDR3 is TGTGCCAGCAGGCCGACAGGGAATGAGTATGAGACCCAGTACTTC.

This clonotype was detected only a few times. This chain links TRBV7-9 with TRBJ2-1, with D perhaps given as TRBD1 or TRBD2 (5 bases each). CDR3 length: 13 amino acids. V shed 3 bases and J shed 5 bases, with 8 bases lying between them. The germline gives CDR1 SEHNR, CDR2 FQNEAQ (reference sequence). CDR3 nucleotide sequence: TGTGCCAGCAGCTTGGGACCGAACAATGAGCAGTTCTTC. This gives the protein CASSLGPNNEQFF.

In its sample, this clonotype was seen once. The V and J genes are TRBV7-3 and TRBJ2-1; TRBD2 aligns across 10 bases. Trimming at V came to 5 bases and at J to 7 bases, leaving 8 bases not matched to a gene. Germline V lookup: CDR1 SGHTA, CDR2 FQGTGA. The CDR3 has 15 amino acids. CDR3 nucleotide sequence: TGTGCCAGCAGCAAGACTAGCGGGTACGAGAATGAGCAGTTCTTC. It codes for CASSKTSGYENEQFF.